This note documents a single T cell receptor beta chain sequence. Germline CDR1 reads SNHLY; CDR2 reads FYNNEI. V was trimmed by 8 bases and J by 6 bases, leaving 20 bases between them. CDR3 size: 14 residues. Some clones are missing from TCRdb's copy, which holds only in-frame ones; the method was immunoSEQ multiplex PCR. The table lists about 230,000 clones, 85% of them singletons. This entry is derived from a study of blood T cell repertoires in COVID-19. Material: peripheral blood. This TCR was sampled from a man aged 35 to 55 with acute or convalescent COVID-19. The chain has TRBV2 and TRBJ2-7; perhaps TRBD2 as D (6 bases). CDR3 residues: CASLTPGLPIEQYF. CDR3 sequence (DNA): TGTGCCAGCCTTACCCCGGGACTCCCTATCGAGCAGTACTTC.